The T cell receptor beta chain described here comes from a study of cytomegalovirus exposure and HLA in healthy donors. Study results and caveats: Analyzed later, most CMV-associated TCR beta chains appeared HLA-restricted.

As concerns this clone: What it binds is not known.

Nominal health characterized the donors when sampled, though unrecorded immune exposures were likely. Trimming removed 6 bases from V and 0 bases from J, with 8 bases in between. The CDR3 is 13 residues long. Germline values: CDR1 MNHNY, CDR2 SVGAGI (reference sequence). Amplification used 60 Vbeta primers and 13 Jbeta primers. Libraries were prepared by immunoSEQ multiplex PCR; TCRdb keeps only in-frame clonotypes and omits some of them. In the table there are 55,000 to 70,000 clones, 78% of which are singletons. V usage is TRBV6-6 and J usage is TRBJ1-1; unclear D gene. The sequencing sample was made of PBMCs. The receptor's source is a man between 18 and 29 years old in good health and CMV-seropositive. CDR3 bases: TGTGCCAGCAGCCAGCGGGTGAACACTGAAGCTTTCTTT. It translates to CASSQRVNTEAFF.